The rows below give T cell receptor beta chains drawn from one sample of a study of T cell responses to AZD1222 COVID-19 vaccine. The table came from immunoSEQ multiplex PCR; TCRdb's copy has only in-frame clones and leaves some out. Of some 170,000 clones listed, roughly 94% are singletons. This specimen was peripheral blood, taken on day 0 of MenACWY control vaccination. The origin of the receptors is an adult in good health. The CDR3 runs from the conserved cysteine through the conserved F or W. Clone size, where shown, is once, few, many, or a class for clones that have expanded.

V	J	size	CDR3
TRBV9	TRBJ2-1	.	CASSVGLAGLTAYNEQFF
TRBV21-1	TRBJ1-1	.	CASSIHGTEAFF
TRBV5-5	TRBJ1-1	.	CASSPSGGRGTEAFF
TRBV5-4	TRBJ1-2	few	CASSLGRQGKNYGYTF
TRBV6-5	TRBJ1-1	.	CASSLNSDRSGEAFF
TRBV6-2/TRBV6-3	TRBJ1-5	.	CASSHQGTNQPQHF
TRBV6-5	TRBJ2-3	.	CASGSGVSTDTQYF
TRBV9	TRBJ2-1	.	CASRGQGSEQFF
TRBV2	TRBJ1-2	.	CASSLTTDRGYTF
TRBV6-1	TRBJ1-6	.	CASSEAPGSPLHF
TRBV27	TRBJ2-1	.	CASSSPPLALSYNEQFF
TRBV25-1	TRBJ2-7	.	CASSLDPGLAGGSYEQYF
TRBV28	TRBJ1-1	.	CASSLTSGMNTEAFF
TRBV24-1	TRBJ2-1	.	CATSGGGLAGVYNEQFF
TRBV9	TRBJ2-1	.	CASSPGPMINEQFF
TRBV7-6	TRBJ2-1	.	CASSLVGGRSYNEQFF
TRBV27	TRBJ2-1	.	CASSPFGPGEYNEQFF
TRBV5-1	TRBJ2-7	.	CASSLDPSGSSYEQYF
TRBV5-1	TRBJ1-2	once	CASSSKIDYGYTF
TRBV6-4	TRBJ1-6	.	CASSVEVDSPLHF
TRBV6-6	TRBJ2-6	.	CASKGAGANVLTF
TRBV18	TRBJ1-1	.	CASSLRGGNTEAFF
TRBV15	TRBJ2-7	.	CATSSGLAARSYEQYF